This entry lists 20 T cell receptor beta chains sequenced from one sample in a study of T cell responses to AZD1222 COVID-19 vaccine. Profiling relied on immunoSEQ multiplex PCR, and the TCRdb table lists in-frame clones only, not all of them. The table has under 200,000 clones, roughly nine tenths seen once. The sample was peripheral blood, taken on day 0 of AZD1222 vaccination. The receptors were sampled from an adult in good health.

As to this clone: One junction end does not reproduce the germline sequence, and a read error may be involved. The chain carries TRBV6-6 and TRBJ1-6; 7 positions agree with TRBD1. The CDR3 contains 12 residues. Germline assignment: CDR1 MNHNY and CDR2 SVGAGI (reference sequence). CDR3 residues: CASSYSGQGVLF. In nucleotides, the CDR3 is TGTGCCAGCAGTTATTCGGGGCAGGGGGTTCTCTTT.

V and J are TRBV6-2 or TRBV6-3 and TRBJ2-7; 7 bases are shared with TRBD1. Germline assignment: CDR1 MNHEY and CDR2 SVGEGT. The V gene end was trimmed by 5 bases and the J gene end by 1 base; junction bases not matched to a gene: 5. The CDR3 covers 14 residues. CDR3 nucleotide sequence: TGTGCCAGCAGTGGGACAGCCCGTTCCTACGAGCAGTACTTC. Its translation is CASSGTARSYEQYF.

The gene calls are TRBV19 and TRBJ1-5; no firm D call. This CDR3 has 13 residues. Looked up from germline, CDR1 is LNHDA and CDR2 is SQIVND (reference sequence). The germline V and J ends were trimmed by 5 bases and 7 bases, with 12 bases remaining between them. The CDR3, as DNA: TGTGCCAGTAGTCTTCCCCGAGGGCAGCCCCAGCATTTT. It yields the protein CASSLPRGQPQHF.

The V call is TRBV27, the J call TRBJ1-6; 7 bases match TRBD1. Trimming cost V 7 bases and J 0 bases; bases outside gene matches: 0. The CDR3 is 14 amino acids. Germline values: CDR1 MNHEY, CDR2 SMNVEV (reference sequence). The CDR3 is CASTGGSYNSPLHF. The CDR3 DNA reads TGTGCCAGCACAGGGGGCTCCTATAATTCACCCCTCCACTTT.

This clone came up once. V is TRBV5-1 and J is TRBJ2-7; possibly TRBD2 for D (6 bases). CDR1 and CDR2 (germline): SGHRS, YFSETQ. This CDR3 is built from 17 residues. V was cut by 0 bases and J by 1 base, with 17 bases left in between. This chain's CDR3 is CASSLAFRARGSYEQYF. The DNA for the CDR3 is TGCGCCAGCAGCTTGGCCTTCCGGGCACGGGGGTCCTACGAGCAGTACTTC.

The CDR3 region has the DNA TGCGCCAGCGTCCGTTCGGTCCCGGGACGCACAGATACGCAGTATTTT. This encodes CASVRSVPGRTDTQYF. The gene calls are TRBV5-1 and TRBJ2-3, with D perhaps TRBD1 or TRBD2 (5 bases each). The CDR3 is 16 residues long. V lost 7 bases and J lost 1, with 19 bases in between. Germline V gene lookup returns CDR1 SGHRS and CDR2 YFSETQ.

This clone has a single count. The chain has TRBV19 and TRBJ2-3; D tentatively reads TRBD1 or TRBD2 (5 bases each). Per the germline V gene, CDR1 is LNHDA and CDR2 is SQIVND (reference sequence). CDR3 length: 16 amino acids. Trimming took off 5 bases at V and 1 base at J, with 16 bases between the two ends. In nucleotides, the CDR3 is TGTGCCAGTAGTGGGAGTCAGGGAAGGGGCACAGATACGCAGTATTTT. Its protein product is CASSGSQGRGTDTQYF.

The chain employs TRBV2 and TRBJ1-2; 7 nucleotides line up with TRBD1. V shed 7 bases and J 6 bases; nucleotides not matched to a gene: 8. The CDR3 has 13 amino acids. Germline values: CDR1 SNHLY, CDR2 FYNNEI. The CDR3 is CASTTRGSNGYTF. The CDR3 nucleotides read TGTGCCAGCACTACCAGGGGGAGTAATGGCTACACCTTC.

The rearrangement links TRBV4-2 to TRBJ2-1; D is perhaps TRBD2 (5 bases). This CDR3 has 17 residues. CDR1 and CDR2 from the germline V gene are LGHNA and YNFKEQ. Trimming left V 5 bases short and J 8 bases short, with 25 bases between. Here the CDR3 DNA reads TGTGCCAGCAGCTTGATGACGGGGTCCCCTTTGCAGCATGAGCAGTTCTTC. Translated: CASSLMTGSPLQHEQFF.

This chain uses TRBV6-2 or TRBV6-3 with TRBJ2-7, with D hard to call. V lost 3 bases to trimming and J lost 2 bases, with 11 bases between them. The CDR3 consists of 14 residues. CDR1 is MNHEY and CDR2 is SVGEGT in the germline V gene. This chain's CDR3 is CASSYTGITYEQYF. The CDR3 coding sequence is TGTGCCAGCAGTTATACGGGCATTACCTACGAGCAGTACTTC.

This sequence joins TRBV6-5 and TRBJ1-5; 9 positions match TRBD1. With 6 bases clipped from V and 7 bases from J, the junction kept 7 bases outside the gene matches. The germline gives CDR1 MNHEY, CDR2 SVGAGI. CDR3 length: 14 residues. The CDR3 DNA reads TGTGCCAGCAGCGCACAGGGGGCTATACAGCCCCAGCATTTT. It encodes CASSAQGAIQPQHF.

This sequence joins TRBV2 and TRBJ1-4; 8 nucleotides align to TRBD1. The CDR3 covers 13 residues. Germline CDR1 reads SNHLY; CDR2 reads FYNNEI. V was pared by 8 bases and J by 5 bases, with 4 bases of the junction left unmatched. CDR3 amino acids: CASLRTGNEKLFF. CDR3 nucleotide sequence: TGTGCCAGCCTCCGGACAGGGAATGAAAAACTGTTTTTT. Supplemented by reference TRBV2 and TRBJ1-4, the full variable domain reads EPEVTQTPSHQVTQMGQEVILRCVPISNHLYFYWYRQILGQKVEFLVSFYNNEISEKSEIFDDQFSVERPDGSNFTLKIRSTKLEDSAMYFCASLRTGNEKLFFGSGTQLSVL.

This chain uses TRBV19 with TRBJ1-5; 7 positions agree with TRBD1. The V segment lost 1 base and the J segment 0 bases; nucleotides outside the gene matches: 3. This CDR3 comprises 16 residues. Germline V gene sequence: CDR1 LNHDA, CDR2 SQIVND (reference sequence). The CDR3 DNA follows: TGTGCCAGTAGTATAGGCGGGACAGTTAGCAATCAGCCCCAGCATTTT. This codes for CASSIGGTVSNQPQHF.

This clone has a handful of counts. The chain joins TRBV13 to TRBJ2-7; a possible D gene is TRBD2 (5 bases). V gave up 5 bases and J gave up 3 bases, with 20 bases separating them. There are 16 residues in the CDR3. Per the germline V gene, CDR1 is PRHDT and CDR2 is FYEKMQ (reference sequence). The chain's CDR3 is CASSRTHTSRDYEQYF. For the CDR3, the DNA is TGTGCCAGCAGCCGAACACACACGTCTCGGGACTACGAGCAGTACTTC.

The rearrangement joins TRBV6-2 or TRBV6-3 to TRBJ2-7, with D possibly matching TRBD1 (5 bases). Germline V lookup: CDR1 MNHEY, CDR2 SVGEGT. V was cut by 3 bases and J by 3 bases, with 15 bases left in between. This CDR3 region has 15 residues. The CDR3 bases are TGTGCCAGCAGTTATGGGGCAGGAGCTTACTACGAGCAGTACTTC. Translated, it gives CASSYGAGAYYEQYF.

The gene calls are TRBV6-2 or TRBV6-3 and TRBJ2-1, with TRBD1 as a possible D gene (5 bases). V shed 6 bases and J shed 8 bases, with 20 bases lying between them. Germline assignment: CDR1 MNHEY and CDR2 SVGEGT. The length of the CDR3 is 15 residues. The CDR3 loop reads CASSLSDRPPDEQFF. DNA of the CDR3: TGTGCCAGCAGCCTTTCCGACAGACCTCCGGATGAGCAGTTCTTC.

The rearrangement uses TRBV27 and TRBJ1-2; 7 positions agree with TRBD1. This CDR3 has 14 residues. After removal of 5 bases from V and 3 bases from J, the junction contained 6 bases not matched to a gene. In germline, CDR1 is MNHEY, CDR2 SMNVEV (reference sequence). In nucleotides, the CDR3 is TGTGCCAGCAGTCTGCAGGGGGGGCACTATGGCTACACCTTC. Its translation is CASSLQGGHYGYTF.

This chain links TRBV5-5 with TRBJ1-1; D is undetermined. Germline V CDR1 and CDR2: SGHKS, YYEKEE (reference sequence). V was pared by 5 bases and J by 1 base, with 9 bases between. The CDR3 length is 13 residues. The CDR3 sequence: CASRTDWNTEAFF. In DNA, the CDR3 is TGTGCCAGCAGGACGGACTGGAACACTGAAGCTTTCTTT.

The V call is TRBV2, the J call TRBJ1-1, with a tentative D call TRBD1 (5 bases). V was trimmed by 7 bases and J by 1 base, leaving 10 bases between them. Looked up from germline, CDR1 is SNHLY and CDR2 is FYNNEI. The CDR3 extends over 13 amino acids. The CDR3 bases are TGTGCCAGCATCGAGACAGAGAACACTGAAGCTTTCTTT. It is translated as CASIETENTEAFF.

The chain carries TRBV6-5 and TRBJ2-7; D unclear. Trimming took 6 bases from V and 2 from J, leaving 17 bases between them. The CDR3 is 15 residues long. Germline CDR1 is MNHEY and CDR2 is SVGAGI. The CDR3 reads CASSAPTTNPYEQYF. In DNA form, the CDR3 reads TGTGCCAGCAGCGCCCCCACAACCAACCCCTACGAGCAGTACTTC.